This entry lists 8 T cell receptor beta chains sequenced from one sample in a study of cytomegalovirus exposure and HLA in healthy donors. The PCR ran on 60 Vbeta and 13 Jbeta primers. Generated by immunoSEQ multiplex PCR, the TCRdb table keeps only in-frame clones and is missing some. The table has 150,000 or so clones, 84% seen once. Sequenced: PBMCs. Every receptor here comes from a young man in good health and CMV-seronegative.

V is TRBV28 and J is TRBJ2-5, with D possibly TRBD2 on 5 matching bases. Germline CDR1 is MDHEN and CDR2 is SYDVKM. Trimming removed 10 bases from V and 3 bases from J, with 15 bases in between. The CDR3 loop spans 13 amino acids. Here the CDR3 DNA reads TGTGCCATCGGGGTGGCACTAGAAGAGACCCAGTACTTC. Translation gives CAIGVALEETQYF.

This sequence joins TRBV10-2 and TRBJ2-1, with 13 bases matching TRBD2. The CDR3 is 16 amino acids. Per germline, CDR1 WSHSY and CDR2 SAAADI. Trimming took 5 bases from V and 7 from J; bases not matched to a gene: 8. This chain's CDR3 is CASSTAGTSGTNEQFF. DNA of the CDR3: TGCGCCAGCAGTACCGCCGGGACTAGCGGGACGAATGAGCAGTTCTTC.

The chain carries TRBV7-2 and TRBJ2-1; 7 nucleotides match TRBD2. The CDR3 covers 13 residues. With V trimmed by 5 bases and J by 9 bases, 7 bases remained unmatched. Germline V CDR1 and CDR2: SGHTA, FQGNSA. The DNA for the CDR3 is TGTGCCAGCAGCCCGGGGGGTATGAGTGAGCAGTTCTTC. It codes for CASSPGGMSEQFF.

V and J are TRBV7-9 and TRBJ1-1; 7 bases are a match to TRBD1. The germline V gene encodes CDR1 SEHNR and CDR2 FQNEAQ (reference sequence). The CDR3 is 14 residues long. V dropped 5 bases and J dropped 2; count of bases not matched to a gene: 5. The CDR3 region is CASSPNRGNTEAFF. The CDR3 DNA reads as TGTGCCAGCAGCCCTAACAGGGGAAACACTGAAGCTTTCTTT.

This clone was observed once. The gene calls are TRBV5-1 and TRBJ2-5; a weak D match, TRBD2 (5 bases). The J call is in doubt because the DNA end fits TRBJ2-7 better. The germline CDR1 and CDR2 sequences are SGHRS and YFSETQ. The CDR3 extends over 16 amino acids. The CDR3 DNA follows: TGCGCCAGCAGCCCCCTAAAGAGCCCGGGGTCCTACGAGCAGTACTTC. It codes for CASSPLKSPGSYEQYF.

The chain combines TRBV19 with TRBJ2-1, with D unclear. The CDR3 has 16 amino acids. Trimming removed 6 bases at V and 0 bases at J, with 15 bases between. CDR1 LNHDA and CDR2 SQIVND come from the germline V gene (reference sequence). The CDR3 loop is CASRGGGTVSYNEQFF. The CDR3 coding sequence is TGTGCCAGTAGGGGTGGCGGCACGGTCTCCTACAATGAGCAGTTCTTC.

The chain carries TRBV19 and TRBJ2-1, with 7 bases matching TRBD1. CDR1 is LNHDA, CDR2 SQIVND, per germline (reference sequence). This CDR3 region has 15 residues. V trimming: 6 bases; J trimming: 2 bases; junction bases outside the gene matches: 7. CDR3 protein: CASSQFQGAYNEQFF. DNA of the CDR3: TGTGCCAGTAGCCAGTTCCAGGGGGCCTACAATGAGCAGTTCTTC.

The chain is built from TRBV6-5 and TRBJ2-7; no reliable D call. The CDR3 runs 12 residues. Germline assignment: CDR1 MNHEY and CDR2 SVGAGI. Trimming stripped 5 bases from V and 6 bases from J, with 11 bases between. The CDR3 nucleotides are TGTGCCAGCAGTGAACCGCGTAGCGAGCAGTACTTC. It translates to CASSEPRSEQYF.